The clone carrying this T cell receptor beta chain was seen just once. At one boundary the junction diverges from the germline segment, which might be a read error. The CDR3 consists of 15 residues. From germline, CDR1 is SSHAT and CDR2 FNYEAQ (reference sequence). Assay: immunoSEQ multiplex PCR; the TCRdb copy retains only in-frame clones and omits some. The sample has fewer than 200,000 clones, about 94% seen once; the top ten hold over 3.5%. This sample is drawn from a study of control samples from healthy donors and cancer patients. V and J are TRBV7-7 and TRBJ2-2; D gene uncertain. Sequenced material: blood. This clonotype originated in an older woman in good health. This CDR3 is CASSPVGQITGELFF. CDR3 nucleotides: TGTGCTAGCAGCCCGGTTGGGCAGATCACCGGGGAGCTGTTTTTT.